These 32 T cell receptor beta chains were sequenced from one sample in a study of post-analysis software for immune sequencing data. Overall study findings and caveats: Patients showed TRBV5-6, TRBV5-1 and TRBV20-1 among five TRBV segments more frequent than in controls.

Antigens for these TCRs are unknown. Sequencing libraries made from TCR beta cDNA carried unique molecular identifiers. TCRdb ran MiXCR on the PCR reads and lists one entry per CDR3 protein. The table includes about 770,000 distinct CDR3 sequences, about 45% detected once. The sequencing sample was made of blood. These receptors all come from a girl under 18 with multiple sclerosis.

This chain links TRBV12-3 or TRBV12-4 with TRBJ2-2; 10 positions agree with TRBD1. J gave up 5 bases and V 0 bases, and 18 bases lay outside the gene matches. The CDR3 extends over 21 amino acids. The CDR3 loop is CASSLARRADDRGPWTGELFF. DNA of the CDR3: TGTGCCAGCAGTTTAGCGCGTAGGGCCGACGACAGGGGGCCCTGGACCGGGGAGCTGTTTTTT.

The chain uses TRBV5-6 and TRBJ2-3, with 7 bases lining up with TRBD2. Germline loops: CDR1 SGHDT, CDR2 YYEEEE. V lost 1 base to trimming and J lost 5 bases; unmatched junction nucleotides: 4. There are 14 residues in the CDR3. CDR3 sequence reads: CASSLWGGGDTQYF. The CDR3 DNA reads TGTGCCAGCAGCTTGTGGGGGGGTGGAGATACGCAGTATTTT. Supplemented by reference TRBV5-6 and TRBJ2-3, the full variable domain reads DAGVTQSPTHLIKTRGQQVTLRCSPKSGHDTVSWYQQALGQGPQFIFQYYEEEERQRGNFPDRFSGHQFPNYSSELNVNALLLGDSALYLCASSLWGGGDTQYFGPGTRLTVL.

V is TRBV5-1 and J is TRBJ1-2; the D is unclear. Germline-derived CDR1 and CDR2 are SGHRS and YFSETQ. This CDR3 comprises 14 residues. V dropped 3 bases and J dropped 8 bases, with 17 bases sitting between them. The DNA of the CDR3 is TGCGCCAGCAGCTCCTTCGGCCTCACGGGGGGCTACACCTTC. Its protein is CASSSFGLTGGYTF.

The rearrangement links TRBV5-5 to TRBJ2-5, with D tentatively TRBD2 (6 bases). The J call is doubtful: the DNA matches TRBJ2-7 better. The length of the CDR3 is 13 residues. Germline V gene lookup returns CDR1 SGHKS and CDR2 YYEKEE (reference sequence). The CDR3 spells CASHFPGDYEQYF. The CDR3 DNA reads TGTGCCAGCCACTTTCCGGGGGACTACGAGCAGTACTTC.

This clonotype was counted only a few times. The rearrangement links TRBV11-1 to TRBJ2-7, with D uncertain. Between the trimmed V and J ends, which lost 0 bases and 3 bases, there was a span of 9 bases. Looked up from germline, CDR1 is SGHAT and CDR2 is FQDESV (reference sequence). The CDR3 runs to 14 residues. CDR3 sequence: CASSLALFGYEQYF. CDR3 bases: TGTGCCAGCAGCTTAGCGTTATTCGGCTACGAGCAGTACTTC.

This clonotype came up a few times. The chain couples TRBV29-1 to TRBJ2-7, with 14 bases aligning to TRBD2. The J call may be mistaken, given a closer DNA end match to TRBJ2-5. The germline CDR1 and CDR2 sequences are SQVTM and ANQGSEA. CDR3 length equals 13 residues. In nucleotides, the CDR3 is TGCATGGGACTAGCGGGAGTTCGAGAGACCCAGTACTTC. It yields the protein CMGLAGVRETQYF.

The J gene is TRBJ2-1, the V gene TRBV29-1; no firm D call. V was clipped by 3 bases and J by 7 bases, with 10 bases between them. The CDR3 is 12 residues long. CDR1 is SQVTM, CDR2 ANQGSEA, per germline. The CDR3: CSVDNVVNEQFF. Written as DNA, the CDR3 is TGCAGCGTTGATAATGTGGTAAATGAGCAGTTCTTC.

Only a few counts were recorded for this clonotype. The V gene is TRBV27, the J gene TRBJ2-4, with D possibly being TRBD2 (6 bases). The length of the CDR3 is 13 residues. V was cut by 2 bases and J by 13 bases, with 15 bases left in between. In germline, CDR1 is MNHEY, CDR2 SMNVEV (reference sequence). This CDR3 is CASSLGPGGEQYF. CDR3 coding DNA: TGTGCCAGCAGTTTAGGACCTGGCGGGGAGCAGTACTTC.

This clonotype was detected a few times. The V and J genes are TRBV6-1 and TRBJ2-5, with D possibly TRBD1 on 6 matching bases. CDR1 and CDR2 (germline): MNHNS, SASEGT. Trimming took off 6 bases at V and 8 bases at J, with 22 bases between the two ends. The CDR3 contains 15 residues. CDR3 nucleotides: TGTGCCAGCAGCAACCTACAGGGCCTCTCTGTTACCCAGTACTTC. Translating gives CASSNLQGLSVTQYF.

The genes are TRBV20-1 and TRBJ2-5; TRBD2 matches at 8 bases. With 0 bases clipped from V and 2 bases from J, the junction kept 14 bases outside the gene matches. CDR1 is DFQATT, CDR2 SNEGSKA, per germline (reference sequence). CDR3 size: 18 residues. The CDR3 spells CSARDPGRGSGGQETQYF. In DNA form, the CDR3 reads TGCAGTGCTAGAGATCCAGGGAGGGGGAGCGGGGGACAAGAGACCCAGTACTTC.

This clonotype was found a few times. The rearrangement joins TRBV12-3 or TRBV12-4 to TRBJ2-7, with a tentative D call TRBD2 (6 bases). The CDR3 runs 14 residues. V lost 1 base and J 3 bases, leaving 10 bases between the germline ends. As DNA, the CDR3 is TGTGCCAGCAGTTTAGTCGGGAGTATCTACGAGCAGTACTTC. This sequence encodes CASSLVGSIYEQYF.

The rearrangement joins TRBV11-2 to TRBJ2-1, with TRBD1 matching over 8 bases. V shed 6 bases, J shed 12 bases, and the junction held 4 bases outside the gene matches. The CDR3 sequence is 11 residues long. Germline V gene data show CDR1 as SGHAT and CDR2 as FQNNGV. As DNA, the CDR3 is TGTGCCAGCAGACAGGGGGTTTGGCAGTTCTTC. It encodes CASRQGVWQFF. Using reference TRBV11-2 and TRBJ2-1 for the parts outside the CDR3, the full variable domain is EAGVAQSPRYKIIEKRQSVAFWCNPISGHATLYWYQQILGQGPKLLIQFQNNGVVDDSQLPKDRFSAERLKGVDSTLKIQPAKLEDSAVYLCASRQGVWQFFGPGTRLTVL.

This chain joins TRBV12-3 or TRBV12-4 and TRBJ2-6; D is uncertain. This CDR3 comprises 16 residues. V was trimmed by 3 bases and J by 1 base, leaving 10 bases between them. The CDR3 sequence is CASSFSGESGANVLTF. The CDR3 DNA follows: TGTGCCAGCAGTTTTTCTGGCGAATCTGGGGCCAACGTCCTGACTTTC.

Points on this clonotype: The germline gene is not matched at one end of the junction; a read error may be the cause. The CDR3 coding sequence is TGTGCCAGCAGTTACTCTGTGACAGGCGACTACAATGAGCAGTTCTTT. Translated, it gives CASSYSVTGDYNEQFF. This chain joins TRBV6-6 and TRBJ2-1, with D possibly being TRBD1 (6 bases). Per the germline V gene, CDR1 is MNHNY and CDR2 is SVGAGI (reference sequence). The CDR3 covers 16 residues.

The CDR3 nucleotides are TGTGCCAGCAGTTCGGGACAGGGGGCTTGGCAGCCCCAGCATTTT. It yields the protein CASSSGQGAWQPQHF. The V call is TRBV12-3 or TRBV12-4, the J call TRBJ1-5, with 12 bases matching TRBD1. The CDR3 length is 15 residues. V lost 4 bases and J lost 7; bases outside the gene matches: 5.

In its sample, this clonotype was seen a few times. The rearrangement uses TRBV10-3 and TRBJ1-6; D not certain. This CDR3 is 14 amino acids long. Germline V gene sequence: CDR1 ENHRY, CDR2 SYGVKD. Deletions cut 6 bases from V and 11 bases from J, with 17 bases between. The CDR3 DNA follows: TGTGCCATCAGGGCGGGAACAGTTCTCACACCCCTCCACTTT. Translated: CAIRAGTVLTPLHF.

The V and J genes are TRBV29-1 and TRBJ1-2; D is ambiguous. The V end was cut by 4 bases, the J end by 5 bases, with 8 bases between. CDR1 SQVTM and CDR2 ANQGSEA come from the germline V gene. The CDR3 has 11 amino acids. Here the CDR3 reads CSVGAEYGYTF. In nucleotides, the CDR3 is TGCAGCGTTGGTGCTGAGTATGGCTACACCTTC.

This chain joins TRBV6-5 and TRBJ2-3; 14 bases map to TRBD2. Germline CDR1 reads MNHEY; CDR2 reads SVGAGI. V trimming: 0 bases; J trimming: 5 bases; junction bases outside the gene matches: 4. The CDR3 has 17 residues. CDR3 coding DNA: TGTGCCAGCAGTTACTCGAGCGGGACTAGCGGGAGAGATACGCAGTATTTT. It yields the protein CASSYSSGTSGRDTQYF.

CDR3 loop: CASSQERSGKYTQYF. The CDR3 bases are TGCGCCAGCAGCCAAGAGAGATCCGGGAAATATACGCAGTATTTT. V gene TRBV4-3 combines with J gene TRBJ2-3, with D perhaps matching TRBD2 (5 bases). CDR1 is LGHNA, CDR2 YSLEER, per germline. The CDR3 is made up of 15 amino acids. V lost 0 bases to trimming and J lost 7 bases, with 14 bases between them.

This clonotype was counted once. The V gene is TRBV6-2 or TRBV6-3, the J gene TRBJ1-5; 8 positions match TRBD1. J gave up 4 bases and V 7 bases, and 15 bases lay outside the gene matches. This CDR3 has 17 amino acids. Germline V lookup: CDR1 MNHEY, CDR2 SVGEGT. The CDR3 loop is CASINAGGAQINQPQHF. CDR3 nucleotide sequence: TGTGCCAGCATCAACGCAGGGGGCGCGCAAATTAATCAGCCCCAGCATTTT.

This chain connects TRBV4-3 to TRBJ1-2; TRBD1 might be the D (5 bases). V lost 0 bases, J lost 4 bases, and 12 bases lay in between. CDR1 is LGHNA and CDR2 is YSLEER in the germline V gene. The CDR3 is 15 residues long. The CDR3 DNA reads TGCGCCAGCAGCCAAGATGGGCAGACAGTCTATGGCTACACCTTC. This encodes CASSQDGQTVYGYTF.

This clonotype was recorded once. The rearrangement uses TRBV10-3 and TRBJ2-1; 7 nucleotides match TRBD1. This CDR3 has 14 residues. Germline V gene data show CDR1 as ENHRY and CDR2 as SYGVKD. J lost 6 bases, V lost 2 bases, and 4 bases had no gene match. The CDR3 here is CAISEPSGGNEQFF. Written as DNA, the CDR3 is TGTGCCATCAGTGAGCCATCAGGGGGCAATGAGCAGTTCTTC.

Regarding this clonotype: One end of the junction varies from germline; a read error may be responsible. V usage is TRBV20-1 and J usage is TRBJ2-7; 8 bases agree with TRBD2. The CDR3 is 14 amino acids. Germline V gives CDR1 DFQATT, CDR2 SNEGSKA (reference sequence). For the CDR3, the DNA is TGCAGGGCTGGGGGGCCTAGCGGGCCCTACGAGCAGTGCTTC. It encodes CRAGGPSGPYEQCF.

The genes are TRBV6-5 and TRBJ2-4; no clear D gene. V was cut by 5 bases and J by 0 bases, with 8 bases left in between. Germline-derived CDR1 and CDR2 are MNHEY and SVGAGI. This CDR3 has 14 residues. The CDR3 sequence: CASSPREAKNIQYF. CDR3 DNA: TGTGCCAGCAGTCCAAGGGAAGCCAAAAACATTCAGTACTTC.

The chain uses TRBV28 and TRBJ2-5, with D perhaps matching TRBD1 or TRBD2 (5 bases each). The germline gives CDR1 MDHEN, CDR2 SYDVKM. Deletions cut 3 bases from V and 3 bases from J, with 14 bases between. This CDR3 spans 15 amino acids. CDR3 region: CASSLRGLGEETQYF. The CDR3 DNA reads as TGTGCCAGCAGTTTGAGAGGGTTAGGGGAAGAGACCCAGTACTTC.

The rearrangement uses TRBV7-2 and TRBJ1-2; 9 bases map to TRBD1. Germline-derived CDR1 and CDR2 are SGHTA and FQGNSA. There are 14 residues in the CDR3. Germline trimming cut 5 bases from V and 5 bases from J; bases unmatched to any gene: 6. CDR3 DNA sequence: TGTGCCAGCAGCGACCAGGGACAGGGTTATGGCTACACCTTC. It specifies CASSDQGQGYGYTF.

The chain joins TRBV6-8 to TRBJ2-1, with D possibly being TRBD2 (5 bases). V dropped 2 bases and J dropped 0 bases, with 11 bases sitting between them. CDR3 length: 16 residues. CDR1 MNHGY and CDR2 SAAAGT come from the germline V gene. CDR3 DNA: TGTGCCAGCAGTTACCGGACTGCCCTCTCCTACAATGAGCAGTTCTTC. It translates to CASSYRTALSYNEQFF.

The chain couples TRBV3-1 to TRBJ2-5; 13 nucleotides line up with TRBD2. The V segment lost 7 bases and the J segment 4 bases; nucleotides outside the gene matches: 9. This CDR3 contains 16 residues. Germline-derived CDR1 and CDR2 are LGHDT and YNNKEL (reference sequence). The CDR3 sequence is CASTRGLAGVAETQYF. The CDR3 coding sequence is TGTGCCAGCACCCGCGGACTAGCGGGAGTCGCAGAGACCCAGTACTTC.

The rearrangement joins TRBV29-1 to TRBJ2-7; 8 positions agree with TRBD2. Germline CDR1 SQVTM, CDR2 ANQGSEA. The CDR3 consists of 14 residues. Trimming removed 4 bases from V and 5 bases from J; junction bases left unmatched: 10. The CDR3 here is CSVGAGGGVHEQYF. The CDR3 coding sequence is TGCAGCGTTGGTGCGGGAGGAGGGGTCCACGAGCAGTACTTC.

V gene TRBV7-2 combines with J gene TRBJ1-5; TRBD1 aligns across 9 bases. V gave up 4 bases and J gave up 5 bases; unmatched junction bases: 3. The germline gives CDR1 SGHTA, CDR2 FQGNSA. The CDR3 covers 14 residues. The chain's CDR3 is CASSSRQGDQPQHF. The CDR3 nucleotides are TGTGCCAGCAGCTCGCGACAGGGGGATCAGCCCCAGCATTTT.

The rearrangement uses TRBV12-3 or TRBV12-4 and TRBJ2-4; TRBD1 might be the D (6 bases). The assigned J gene may be wrong: the sequence end matches TRBJ2-7 better. The CDR3 is 14 residues long. The CDR3 is CASSLRTDTYEQYF. The CDR3 DNA reads TGTGCCAGCAGTTTGCGGACAGATACCTACGAGCAGTACTTC.

This clonotype was recorded a few times. The chain recombines TRBV4-3 with TRBJ2-3; TRBD2 matches 12 bases. CDR1 and CDR2 (germline): LGHNA, YSLEER. The CDR3 spans 19 residues. V dropped 4 bases and J dropped 2; count of bases not matched to a gene: 13. CDR3 bases: TGCGCCAGCAGCCCCTCGGGGCTAGCGGGAGGGCCTTACACAGATACGCAGTATTTT. It encodes CASSPSGLAGGPYTDTQYF.